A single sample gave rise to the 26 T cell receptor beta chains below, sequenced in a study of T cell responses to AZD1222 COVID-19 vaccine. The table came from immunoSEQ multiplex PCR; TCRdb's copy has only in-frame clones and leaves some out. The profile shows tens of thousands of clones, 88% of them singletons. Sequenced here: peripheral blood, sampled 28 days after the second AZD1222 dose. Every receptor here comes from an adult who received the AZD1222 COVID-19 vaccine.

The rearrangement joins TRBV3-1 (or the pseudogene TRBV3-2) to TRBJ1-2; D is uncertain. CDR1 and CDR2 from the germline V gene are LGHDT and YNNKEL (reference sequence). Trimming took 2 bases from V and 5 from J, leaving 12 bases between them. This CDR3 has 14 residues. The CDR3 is CASSQSIDVYGYTF. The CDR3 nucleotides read TGTGCCAGCAGCCAAAGCATTGACGTATATGGCTACACCTTC.

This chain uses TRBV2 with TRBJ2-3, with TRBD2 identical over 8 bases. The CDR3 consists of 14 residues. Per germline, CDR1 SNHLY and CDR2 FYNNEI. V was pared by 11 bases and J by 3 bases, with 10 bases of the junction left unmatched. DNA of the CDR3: TGTGCCGGGGGTAATAGCGGGATGACAGATACGCAGTATTTT. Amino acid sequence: CAGGNSGMTDTQYF.

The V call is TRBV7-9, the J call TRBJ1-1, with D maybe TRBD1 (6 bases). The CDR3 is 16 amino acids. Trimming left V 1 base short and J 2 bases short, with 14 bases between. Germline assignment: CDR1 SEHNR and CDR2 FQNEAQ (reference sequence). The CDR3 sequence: CASSLGPAGVNTEAFF. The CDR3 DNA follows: TGTGCCAGCAGCTTAGGTCCGGCAGGGGTTAACACTGAAGCTTTCTTT.

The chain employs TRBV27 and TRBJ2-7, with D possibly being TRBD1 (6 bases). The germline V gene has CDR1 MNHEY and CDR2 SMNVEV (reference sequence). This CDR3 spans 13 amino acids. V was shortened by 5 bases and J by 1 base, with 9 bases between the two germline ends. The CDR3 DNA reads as TGTGCCAGCAGTGAGGGGGTGTCCTACGAGCAGTACTTC. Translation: CASSEGVSYEQYF.

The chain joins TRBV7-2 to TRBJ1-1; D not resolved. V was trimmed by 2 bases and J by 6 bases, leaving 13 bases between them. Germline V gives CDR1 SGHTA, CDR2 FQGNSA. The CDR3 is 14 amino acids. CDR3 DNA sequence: TGTGCCAGCAGCTTAACGGGCAGGATCGCTGAAGCTTTCTTT. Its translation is CASSLTGRIAEAFF.

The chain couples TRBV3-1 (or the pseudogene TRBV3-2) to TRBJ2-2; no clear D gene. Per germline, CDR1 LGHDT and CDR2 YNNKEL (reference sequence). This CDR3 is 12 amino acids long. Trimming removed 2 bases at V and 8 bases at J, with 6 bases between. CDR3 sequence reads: CASSQRLGELFF. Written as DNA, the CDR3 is TGTGCCAGCAGCCAACGCCTTGGGGAGCTGTTTTTT.

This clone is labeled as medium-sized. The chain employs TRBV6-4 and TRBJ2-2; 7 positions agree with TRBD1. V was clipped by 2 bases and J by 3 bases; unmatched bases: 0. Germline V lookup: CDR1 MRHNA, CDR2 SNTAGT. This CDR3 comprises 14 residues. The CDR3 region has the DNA TGTGCCAGCAGTGACCAGGGGGACACCGGGGAGCTGTTTTTT. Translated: CASSDQGDTGELFF.

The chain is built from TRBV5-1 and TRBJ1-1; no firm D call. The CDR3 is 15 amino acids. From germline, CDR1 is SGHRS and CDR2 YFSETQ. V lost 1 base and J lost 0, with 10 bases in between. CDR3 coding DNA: TGCGCCAGCAGCTTGACAGTCGGCATGAACACTGAAGCTTTCTTT. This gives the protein CASSLTVGMNTEAFF.

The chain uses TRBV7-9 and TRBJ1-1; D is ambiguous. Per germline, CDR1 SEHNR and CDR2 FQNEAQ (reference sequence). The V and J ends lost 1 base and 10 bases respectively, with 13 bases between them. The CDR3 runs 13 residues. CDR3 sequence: CASSLGPSFLAFF. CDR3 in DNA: TGTGCCAGCAGCTTAGGACCCTCTTTTCTAGCTTTCTTT.

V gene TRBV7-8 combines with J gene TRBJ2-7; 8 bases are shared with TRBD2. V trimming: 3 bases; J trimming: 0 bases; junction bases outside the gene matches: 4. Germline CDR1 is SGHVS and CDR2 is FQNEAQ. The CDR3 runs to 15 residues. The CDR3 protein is CASSFSGINSYEQYF. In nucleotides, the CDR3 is TGTGCCAGCAGCTTTAGCGGGATAAACTCCTACGAGCAGTACTTC.

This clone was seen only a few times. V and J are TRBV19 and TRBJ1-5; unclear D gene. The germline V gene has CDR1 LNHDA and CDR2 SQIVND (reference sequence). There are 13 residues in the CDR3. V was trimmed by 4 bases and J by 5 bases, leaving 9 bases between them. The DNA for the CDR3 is TGTGCCAGTAGTACCCATACCCATCAGCCCCAGCATTTT. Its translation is CASSTHTHQPQHF. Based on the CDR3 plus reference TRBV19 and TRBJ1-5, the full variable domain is DGGITQSPKYLFRKEGQNVTLSCEQNLNHDAMYWYRQDPGQGLRLIYYSQIVNDFQKGDIAEGYSVSREKKESFPLTVTSAQKNPTAFYLCASSTHTHQPQHFGDGTRLSIL.

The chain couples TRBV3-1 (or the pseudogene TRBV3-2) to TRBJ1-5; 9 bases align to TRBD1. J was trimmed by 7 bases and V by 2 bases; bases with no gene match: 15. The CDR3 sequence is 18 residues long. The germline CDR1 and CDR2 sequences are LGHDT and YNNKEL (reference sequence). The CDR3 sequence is CASSQTNRGRRRNQPQHF. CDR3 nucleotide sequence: TGTGCCAGCAGCCAAACTAACAGGGGGCGCAGGAGGAACCAGCCCCAGCATTTT.

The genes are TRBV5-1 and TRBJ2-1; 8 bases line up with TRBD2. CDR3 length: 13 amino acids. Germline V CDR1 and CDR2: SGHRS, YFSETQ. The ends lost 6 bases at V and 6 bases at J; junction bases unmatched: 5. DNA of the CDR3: TGCGCCAGCATGAGACTAGCGTCCAATGAGCAGTTCTTC. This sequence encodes CASMRLASNEQFF.

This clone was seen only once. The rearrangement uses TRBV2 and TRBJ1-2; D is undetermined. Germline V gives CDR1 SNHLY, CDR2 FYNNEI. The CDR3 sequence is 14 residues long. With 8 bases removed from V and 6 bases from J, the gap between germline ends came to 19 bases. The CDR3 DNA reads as TGTGCCAGCTCCCTAGGGAATGGCCGCAATGGCTACACCTTC. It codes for CASSLGNGRNGYTF.

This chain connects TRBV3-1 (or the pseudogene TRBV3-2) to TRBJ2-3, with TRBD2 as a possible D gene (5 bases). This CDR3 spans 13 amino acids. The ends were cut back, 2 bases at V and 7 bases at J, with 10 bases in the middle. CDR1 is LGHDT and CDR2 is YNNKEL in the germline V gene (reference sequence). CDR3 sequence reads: CASSQQLGHTQYF. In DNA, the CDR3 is TGTGCCAGCAGCCAACAACTAGGCCATACGCAGTATTTT.

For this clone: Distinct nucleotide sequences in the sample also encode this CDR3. In nucleotides, the CDR3 is TGTGCCAGCAGCCAAGAAGAGGGCGCGAGCACTGAAGCTTTCTTT. Translated: CASSQEEGASTEAFF. The V gene is TRBV4-2, the J gene TRBJ1-1, with no clear D. Looked up from germline, CDR1 is LGHNA and CDR2 is YNFKEQ. With 0 bases removed from V and 4 bases from J, the gap between germline ends came to 12 bases. CDR3 length: 15 residues.

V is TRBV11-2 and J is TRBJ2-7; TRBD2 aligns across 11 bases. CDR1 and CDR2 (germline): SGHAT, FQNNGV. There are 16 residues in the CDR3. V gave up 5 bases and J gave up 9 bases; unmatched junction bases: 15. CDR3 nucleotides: TGTGCCAGCAGCGTGGGGTGGGGACTAGCGGCTGAGGTGCAGTACTTC. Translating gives CASSVGWGLAAEVQYF.

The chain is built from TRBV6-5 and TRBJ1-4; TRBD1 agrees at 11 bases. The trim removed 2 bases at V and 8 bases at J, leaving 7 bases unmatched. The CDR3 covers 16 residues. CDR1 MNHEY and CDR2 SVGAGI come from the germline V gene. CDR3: CASSYSPGTGGEKLFF. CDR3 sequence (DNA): TGTGCCAGCAGTTACAGTCCCGGGACAGGGGGGGAAAAACTGTTTTTT.

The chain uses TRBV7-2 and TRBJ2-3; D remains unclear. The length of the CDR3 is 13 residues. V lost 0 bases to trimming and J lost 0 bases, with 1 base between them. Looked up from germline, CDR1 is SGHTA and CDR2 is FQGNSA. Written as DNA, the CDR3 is TGTGCCAGCAGCTTAGCAAGCACAGATACGCAGTATTTT. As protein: CASSLASTDTQYF.

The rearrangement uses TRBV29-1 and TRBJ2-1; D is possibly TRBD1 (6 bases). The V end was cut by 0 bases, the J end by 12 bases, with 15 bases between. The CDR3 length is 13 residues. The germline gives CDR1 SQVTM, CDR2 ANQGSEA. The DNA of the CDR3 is TGCAGCGTTGAAGAAGGTGCCGGACAGTGGCAGTTCTTC. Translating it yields CSVEEGAGQWQFF.

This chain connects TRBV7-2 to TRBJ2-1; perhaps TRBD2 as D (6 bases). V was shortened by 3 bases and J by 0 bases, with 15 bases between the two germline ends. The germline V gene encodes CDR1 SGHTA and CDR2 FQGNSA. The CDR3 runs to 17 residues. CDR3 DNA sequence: TGTGCCAGCAGCTTGGATGGAGGGCCCAGCTCCTACAATGAGCAGTTCTTC. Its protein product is CASSLDGGPSSYNEQFF.

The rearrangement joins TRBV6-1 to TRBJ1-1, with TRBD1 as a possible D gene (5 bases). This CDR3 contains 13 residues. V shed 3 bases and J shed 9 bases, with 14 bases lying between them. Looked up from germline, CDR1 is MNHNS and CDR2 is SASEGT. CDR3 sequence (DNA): TGTGCCAGCAGTGATTGGGGGAGGGGCCAAGCTTTCTTT. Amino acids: CASSDWGRGQAFF.

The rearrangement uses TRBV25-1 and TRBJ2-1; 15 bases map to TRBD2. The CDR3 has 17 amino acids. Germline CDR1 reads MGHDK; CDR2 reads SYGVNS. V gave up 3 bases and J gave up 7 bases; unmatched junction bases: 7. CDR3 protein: CASSDYTGTSGRNEQFF. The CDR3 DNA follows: TGTGCCAGCAGTGACTACACAGGGACTAGCGGGAGGAATGAGCAGTTCTTC.

CDR3 in amino acids: CASSRLGTSEQYF. CDR3 nucleotides: TGTGCCAGCAGCCGGCTAGGGACAAGCGAGCAGTACTTC. The chain links TRBV14 to TRBJ2-7, with a tentative D call TRBD1 (6 bases). The V end lost 4 bases, the J end lost 6 bases, and 13 bases lay between the germline ends. Germline loops: CDR1 SGHDN, CDR2 FVKESK. This CDR3 is 13 amino acids long.

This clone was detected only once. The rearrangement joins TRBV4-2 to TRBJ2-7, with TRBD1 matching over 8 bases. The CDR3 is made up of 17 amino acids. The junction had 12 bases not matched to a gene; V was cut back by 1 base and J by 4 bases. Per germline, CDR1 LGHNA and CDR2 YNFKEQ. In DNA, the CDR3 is TGTGCCAGCAGCCAAGGGGTAGTAGGACAGGGTTTATACGAGCAGTACTTC. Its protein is CASSQGVVGQGLYEQYF.

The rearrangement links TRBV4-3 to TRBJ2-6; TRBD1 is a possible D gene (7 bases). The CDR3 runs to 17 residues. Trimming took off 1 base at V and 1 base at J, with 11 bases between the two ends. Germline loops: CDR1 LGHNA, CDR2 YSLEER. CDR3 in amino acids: CASSQVPGGSGANVLTF. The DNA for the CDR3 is TGCGCCAGCAGCCAAGTGCCAGGGGGGTCTGGGGCCAACGTCCTGACTTTC.